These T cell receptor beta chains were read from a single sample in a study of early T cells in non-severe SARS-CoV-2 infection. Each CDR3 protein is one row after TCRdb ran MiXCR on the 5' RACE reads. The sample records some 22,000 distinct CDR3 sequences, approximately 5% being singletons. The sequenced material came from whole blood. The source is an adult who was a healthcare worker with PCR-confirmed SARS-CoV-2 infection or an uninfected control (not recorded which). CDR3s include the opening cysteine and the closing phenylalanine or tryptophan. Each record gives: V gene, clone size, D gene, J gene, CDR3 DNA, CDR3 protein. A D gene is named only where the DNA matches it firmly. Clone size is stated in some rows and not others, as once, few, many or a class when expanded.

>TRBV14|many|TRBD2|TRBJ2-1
TGTGCCAGCAGCCTAGCGGGGATTGAGCAGTTCTTC
CASSLAGIEQFF
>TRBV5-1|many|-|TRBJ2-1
TGCGCCAGCAGTTCGCAAACAGGATTCACCTACAATGAGCAGTTCTTC
CASSSQTGFTYNEQFF
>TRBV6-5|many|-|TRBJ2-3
TGTGCCAGCAGTTATACTACTGGCAGCAGCACAGATACGCAGTATTTT
CASSYTTGSSTDTQYF
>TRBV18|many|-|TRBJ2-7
TGTGCCAGCTCACCTTTGGAGGGGGAAGAGCAGTACTTC
CASSPLEGEEQYF
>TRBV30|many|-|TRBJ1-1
TGTGCCTGGACCGTCGGGGGGACTGAAGCTTTCTTT
CAWTVGGTEAFF
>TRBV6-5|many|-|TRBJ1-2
TGTGCCAGCAGCCCCCTCCCGGGGACCTATGGCTACACCTTC
CASSPLPGTYGYTF
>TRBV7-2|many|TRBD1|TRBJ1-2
TGTGCCAGCAGCGTGACAGGGGAGGAGGACTATGGCTACACCTTC
CASSVTGEEDYGYTF
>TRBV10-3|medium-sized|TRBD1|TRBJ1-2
TGTGCCATCAGTGATTGGACAGGGCGAACTAACTATGGCTACACCTTC
CAISDWTGRTNYGYTF
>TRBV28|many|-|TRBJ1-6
TGTGCCAGCAGTTTCGACAGCCCACCCCTCCACTTT
CASSFDSPPLHF
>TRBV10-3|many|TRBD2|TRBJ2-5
TGTGCCATCAGTGAAGGACTAGAAGGGACCCAGTACTTC
CAISEGLEGTQYF
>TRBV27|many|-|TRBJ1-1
TGTGCCAGCAGTTGGACACATCTCATGAACACTGAAGCTTTCTTT
CASSWTHLMNTEAFF
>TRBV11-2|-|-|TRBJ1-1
TGTGCCAGCAGCCCGACAGTTCCGTCGGGCACTGAAGCTTTCTTT
CASSPTVPSGTEAFF
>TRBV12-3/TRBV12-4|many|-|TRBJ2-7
TGTGCCAGCAGTGAGGAACAGGGCATCACCGAGCAGTACTTC
CASSEEQGITEQYF
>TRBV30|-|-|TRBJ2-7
TGTGCCTGGAGTGTAACGGGGTACGAGCAGTACTTC
CAWSVTGYEQYF
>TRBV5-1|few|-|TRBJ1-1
TGCGCCAGCACCCTCTCCCTGGGAGTGAACACTGAAGCTTTCTTT
CASTLSLGVNTEAFF
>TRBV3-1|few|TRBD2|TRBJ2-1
TGTGCCAGCAGCCTCCTTTCCCGGGGGGGCAATGAGCAGTTCTTC
CASSLLSRGGNEQFF
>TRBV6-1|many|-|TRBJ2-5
TGTGCCAGCAGTGCAGGGGAACAAGAGACCCAGTACTTC
CASSAGEQETQYF
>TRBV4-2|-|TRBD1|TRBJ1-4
TGTGCCAGCAGCCTGCGGGACAGGAATGAAAAACTGTTTTTT
CASSLRDRNEKLFF
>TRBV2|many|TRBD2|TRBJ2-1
TGTGCCAGCAGCGCTTCCCTTCCGGGACTAGCGGGGGGCGGTATACCAATGACACAGTTCTTC
CASSASLPGLAGGGIPMTQFF
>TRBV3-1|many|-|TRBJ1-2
TGTGCCAGCAGCGAGGTTCTCAGGTTTACCGGCGGCTACACCTTC
CASSEVLRFTGGYTF
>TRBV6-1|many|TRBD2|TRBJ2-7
TGTGCCAGCAGTCCCCGGGGAGGGGACGGCTCCTACGAGCAGTACTTC
CASSPRGGDGSYEQYF
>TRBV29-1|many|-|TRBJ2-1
TGCAGCGTGGGATACAATGAGCAGTTCTTC
CSVGYNEQFF
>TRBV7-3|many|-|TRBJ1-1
TGTGCCAGCAGCCCCCACAAGAACACTGAAGCTTTCTTT
CASSPHKNTEAFF
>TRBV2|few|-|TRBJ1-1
TGTGCCAGCAGGACCCCACATGGGGCTTTCTTT
CASRTPHGAFF
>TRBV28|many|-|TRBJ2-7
TGTGCCAGCAGGGGGACCCCCTCTGGGCAGTACTTC
CASRGTPSGQYF
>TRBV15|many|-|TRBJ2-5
TGTGCCACTACTACCCAAGAGACCCAGTACTTC
CATTTQETQYF
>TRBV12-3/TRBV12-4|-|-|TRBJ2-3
TGTGCCAGCAGTTTCCAGGTTCCAGATACGCAGTATTTT
CASSFQVPDTQYF
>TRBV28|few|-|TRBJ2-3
TGTGCCAGCAGTCTCCCGGGGGAATCGAGGGATACGCAGTATTTT
CASSLPGESRDTQYF
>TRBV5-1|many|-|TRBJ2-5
TGCGCCAGCAGCTTGGAGTGGGTGCGCCAAGAGACCCAGTACTTC
CASSLEWVRQETQYF
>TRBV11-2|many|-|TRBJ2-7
TGTGCCAGCAGCCCCCTGGGGATCGTAGTCGTCGAGCAGTACTTC
CASSPLGIVVVEQYF
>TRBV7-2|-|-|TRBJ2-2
TGTGCCAGCAGCTACACAGGAGCTCGTAGCGGGGAGCTGTTTTTT
CASSYTGARSGELFF
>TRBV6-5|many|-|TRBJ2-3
TGTGCCAGCAGTCCCTCCACAGATACGCAGTATTTT
CASSPSTDTQYF
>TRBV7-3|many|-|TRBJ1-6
TGTGCCAGCAGCTTACAACCCGTTGGTTCATCCTCACCCCTCCACTTT
CASSLQPVGSSSPLHF
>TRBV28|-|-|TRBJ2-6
TGTGCCAGCAGTCCCTCGGAGGGTGGGGCCAACGTCCTGACTTTC
CASSPSEGGANVLTF
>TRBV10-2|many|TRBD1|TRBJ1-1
TGCGCCAGCAAGGACAGGACTGAAGCTTTCTTT
CASKDRTEAFF
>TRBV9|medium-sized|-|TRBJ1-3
TGTGCCAGCAGCGTAGAGACAGGCTCTGGAAACACCATATATTTT
CASSVETGSGNTIYF
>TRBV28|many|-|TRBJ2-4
TGTGCCAGCAGTTTATACGTGGGACAAGGGGAAAACATTCAGTACTTC
CASSLYVGQGENIQYF
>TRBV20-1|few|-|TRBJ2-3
TGCAGTGCTGCGGACGACACAGATACGCAGTATTTT
CSAADDTDTQYF
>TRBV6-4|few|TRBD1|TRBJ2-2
TGTGCCAGCAGTGAACAGGGGACAAACACCGGGGAGCTGTTTTTT
CASSEQGTNTGELFF
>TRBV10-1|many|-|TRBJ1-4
TGCGCCAGCTCGGGGGCAACTAATGAAAAACTGTTTTTT
CASSGATNEKLFF
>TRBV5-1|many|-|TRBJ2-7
TGCGCCAGCAGCTTTTACACCGACACCTACGAGCAGTACTTC
CASSFYTDTYEQYF
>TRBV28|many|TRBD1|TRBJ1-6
TGTGCCAGCAGACCCACTAGGACAGGGGGAAATTCACCCCTCCACTTT
CASRPTRTGGNSPLHF
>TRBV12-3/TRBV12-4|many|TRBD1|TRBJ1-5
TGTGCCAGCAGTACGGACAGGGATCAGCCCCAGCATTTT
CASSTDRDQPQHF
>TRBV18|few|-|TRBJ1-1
TGTGCCAGCTCACGGATGGGGATGAACACTGAAGCTTTCTTT
CASSRMGMNTEAFF
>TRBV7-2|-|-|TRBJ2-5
TGTGCCAGCAGCTTAAGGGGACTAGAGACCCAGTACTTC
CASSLRGLETQYF
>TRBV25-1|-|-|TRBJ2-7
TGTGCCAGCAGTGATGCCACCCCCGACGAGCAGTACTTC
CASSDATPDEQYF
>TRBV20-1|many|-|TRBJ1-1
TGCAGTGCTAGGAGGAGGCCAGGGCCCCTGAACACTGAAGCTTTCTTT
CSARRRPGPLNTEAFF
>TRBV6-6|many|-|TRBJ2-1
TGTGCCAGCAGTTTAACAGGGTTCTACAATGAGCAGTTCTTC
CASSLTGFYNEQFF
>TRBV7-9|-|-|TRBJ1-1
TGTGCCAGCAGCCCCGGACGGATGAACACTGAAGCTTTCTTT
CASSPGRMNTEAFF
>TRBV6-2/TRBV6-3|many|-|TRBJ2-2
TGTGCCAGCGAACCGGGAACGGGAACCGGGGAGCTGTTTTTT
CASEPGTGTGELFF
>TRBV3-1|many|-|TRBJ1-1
TGTGCCAGCAGCCATAGGAGGGATTACTTCCCTGAAGCTTTCTTT
CASSHRRDYFPEAFF
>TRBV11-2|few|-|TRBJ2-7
TGTGCCAGCAGCTACCGACAGGAGGGTTTATACGAGCAGTACTTC
CASSYRQEGLYEQYF
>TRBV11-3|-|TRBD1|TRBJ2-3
TGTGCCAGCAGCCCCCGGGACAGGCCCACAGATACGCAGTATTTT
CASSPRDRPTDTQYF
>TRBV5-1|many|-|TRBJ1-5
TGCGCCAGCAGCTTCGATGGGGGCAATCAGCCCCAGCATTTT
CASSFDGGNQPQHF
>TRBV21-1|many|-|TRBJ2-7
TGTGCCAGCAGCAAAGAAAGGGCCAGCGGGGGGCCTCCATCTCGCGAGCAGTACTTC
CASSKERASGGPPSREQYF